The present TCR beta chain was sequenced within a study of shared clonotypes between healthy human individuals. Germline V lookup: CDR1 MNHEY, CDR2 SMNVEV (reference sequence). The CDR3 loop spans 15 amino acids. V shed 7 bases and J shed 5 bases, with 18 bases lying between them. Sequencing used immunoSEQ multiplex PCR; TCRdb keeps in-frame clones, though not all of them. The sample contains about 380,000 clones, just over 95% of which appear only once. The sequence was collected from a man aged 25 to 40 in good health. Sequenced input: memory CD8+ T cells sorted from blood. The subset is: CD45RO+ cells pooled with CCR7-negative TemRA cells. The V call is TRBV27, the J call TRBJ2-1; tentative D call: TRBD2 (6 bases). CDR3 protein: CASTMGGIGNNEQFF. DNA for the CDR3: TGTGCCAGCACCATGGGCGGGATTGGGAACAATGAGCAGTTCTTC.